The clone carrying this TCR beta chain has at least ten counts. The CDR3 consists of 13 residues. The V end lost 5 bases, the J end lost 3 bases, and 10 bases lay between the germline ends. Synthesis of TCR cDNA relied on 5'RACE template switching, which attached a universal primer site and UMIs. Each CDR3 protein is one row after TCRdb ran MiXCR on the 5' RACE reads. The sample lists about 220,000 distinct CDR3 sequences; approximately 3% were seen once. These data are taken from a study of T cells after yellow fever vaccination. The clonotype originates from a man younger than 35 who received the YFV17D yellow fever vaccine. The sample in question was CD4+ T cells sorted from PBMCs, obtained 10 days after the yellow fever booster vaccination. The rearrangement links TRBV12-3 or TRBV12-4 to TRBJ1-2, with a possible D match to TRBD1 (5 bases). CDR3 in DNA: TGTGCCAGCAGTCATCCGGGACACTATGGCTACACCTTC. Its protein product is CASSHPGHYGYTF.